This T cell receptor beta chain is drawn from a study of OX40 agonist ivuxolimab in advanced cancers. Study-level background: Earlier treatment with anti-PD-1, anti-PD-L1 or anti-CTLA-4 was permitted, and about 40% had received some.

Generated by immunoSEQ multiplex PCR, the TCRdb table keeps only in-frame clones and is missing some. The profile covers about 23,000 clones, with approximately 81% appearing a single time and 14% taken by the ten largest. This CDR3 spans 13 amino acids. Details on this clone: The junction shows a germline mismatch at one end, possibly a read error.

The sequence derives from an adult with an advanced solid tumor such as melanoma, head and neck, liver or kidney cancer. V usage is TRBV5-3 and J usage is TRBJ2-3; unclear D gene. TRBV5-3 is an ORF; its function is uncertain. The sample was CD4+ or CD8+ T cells sorted from blood, taken in a trial of the OX40 agonist ivuxolimab. CDR3 protein: CARSLCSIDTQYF. DNA of the CDR3: TGTGCCAGAAGCTTGTGTAGCATAGATACGCAGTATTTT.